The 30 T cell receptor beta chains listed next were all sequenced from one sample in a study of CD4 T cells in relation to SARS-CoV-2 and coronaviruses. Some clones are missing from TCRdb's copy, which holds only in-frame ones; the method was immunoSEQ multiplex PCR. Of tens of thousands of clones listed, about 94% were seen once; the top ten hold over 0.11%. The unexposed donors gave CD4+ T cells in about 2011-2018, prior to COVID-19. The specimen sequenced was naive CD4+ T cells from PBMCs. Subset of the sample: naive CD4+ T cells isolated by negative enrichment. The receptors originated from a human donor in good health.

J is TRBJ2-2 and V is TRBV12-3 or TRBV12-4, with D unclear. The CDR3 is 13 amino acids. Trimming removed 6 bases at V and 5 bases at J, with 10 bases between. CDR3 coding DNA: TGTGCCAGCAGGGCCCTCGGAACCGGGGAGCTGTTTTTT. Its protein is CASRALGTGELFF.

In this sample, this clone turned up once. The chain links TRBV24-1 to TRBJ1-1; D may be TRBD1 (6 bases). CDR3 length: 12 amino acids. V was clipped by 3 bases and J by 11 bases, with 12 bases between them. Germline V CDR1 and CDR2: KGHDR, SFDVKD. CDR3 DNA: TGTGCCACCAGTGATGGGGGCCAGGCGGCTTTCTTT. Translating it yields CATSDGGQAAFF.

The J gene is TRBJ2-1, the V gene TRBV10-2; 13 bases fit TRBD2. In germline, CDR1 is WSHSY, CDR2 SAAADI. The J segment lost 5 bases and the V segment lost 7 bases, leaving 5 bases of the junction unmatched. The CDR3 contains 15 residues. CDR3 nucleotide sequence: TGCGCCAGCATCACCGGGACTAGCGGGAACAATGAGCAGTTCTTC. Protein product: CASITGTSGNNEQFF.

The rearrangement joins TRBV29-1 to TRBJ2-7; D is ambiguous. The CDR3 contains 14 residues. Trimming left V 2 bases short and J 5 bases short, with 16 bases between. Germline V gene lookup returns CDR1 SQVTM and CDR2 ANQGSEA. The CDR3 is CSVEPSGSRNEQYF. The CDR3 DNA reads as TGCAGCGTTGAACCCTCCGGGTCCCGTAACGAGCAGTACTTC.

The chain's CDR3 is CASGRTSGRRVGNEQFF. The DNA of the CDR3 is TGTGCCAGCGGCCGGACTAGCGGGAGACGAGTAGGCAATGAGCAGTTCTTC. The gene calls are TRBV7-3 and TRBJ2-1; TRBD2 matches at 13 bases. Trimming took 8 bases from V and 6 from J; bases not matched to a gene: 13. Germline V CDR1 and CDR2: SGHTA, FQGTGA. This CDR3 is 17 amino acids long.

Note on this clone: A junction boundary mismatches the germline segment, possibly from a read error. Other DNA sequences in the same sample also yield this CDR3. The genes are TRBV4-2 and TRBJ2-2, with D possibly TRBD1 on 6 matching bases. Germline loops: CDR1 LGHNA, CDR2 YNFKEQ. This CDR3 spans 15 amino acids. The CDR3 protein is CASSQPVGAPGELFF. In DNA, the CDR3 is TGTGCCAGCAGCCAACCTGTGGGGGCCCCCGGGGAGTTGTTTTTT.

The chain is built from TRBV19 and TRBJ1-2; D is possibly TRBD1 (5 bases). V was clipped by 2 bases and J by 8 bases, with 6 bases between them. Germline V gene sequence: CDR1 LNHDA, CDR2 SQIVND (reference sequence). The CDR3 loop spans 11 amino acids. The CDR3 sequence is CASSIQGGYTF. In DNA, the CDR3 is TGTGCCAGTAGTATACAGGGAGGCTACACCTTC.

V usage is TRBV19 and J usage is TRBJ2-1, with TRBD2 matching 8 bases. The V gene end was trimmed by 6 bases and the J gene end by 0 bases; junction bases not matched to a gene: 4. The germline V gene encodes CDR1 LNHDA and CDR2 SQIVND (reference sequence). The CDR3 extends over 15 amino acids. The CDR3 is CASRQRENSYNEQFF. The DNA for the CDR3 is TGTGCCAGTAGGCAGCGGGAGAACTCCTACAATGAGCAGTTCTTC.

The rearrangement joins TRBV7-3 to TRBJ2-7, with TRBD2 identical over 9 bases. The CDR3 covers 14 residues. Trimming cost V 3 bases and J 2 bases; bases outside gene matches: 2. CDR1 is SGHTA, CDR2 FQGTGA, per germline. The CDR3 loop reads CASSLTSGTYEQYF. The CDR3 region has the DNA TGTGCCAGCAGCTTGACTAGCGGTACCTACGAGCAGTACTTC.

The chain recombines TRBV5-4 with TRBJ1-2; 8 nucleotides match TRBD1. The J segment lost 1 base and the V segment lost 4 bases, leaving 3 bases of the junction unmatched. The V gene's germline CDR1 is SGHNT and CDR2 YYREEE (reference sequence). The CDR3 covers 14 residues. CDR3 nucleotide sequence: TGTGCCAGCAGCGATGACAGGGGTAACTATGGCTACACCTTC. Protein product: CASSDDRGNYGYTF.

The V gene is TRBV5-1, the J gene TRBJ2-1; TRBD2 might be the D (5 bases). The CDR3 totals 14 residues. The V gene lost 4 bases and the J gene lost 2 bases, with 10 bases spanning the gap. Germline-derived CDR1 and CDR2 are SGHRS and YFSETQ. The CDR3 spells CASSLPGTYNEQFF. The CDR3 DNA sequence: TGCGCCAGCAGCCTCCCCGGGACCTACAATGAGCAGTTCTTC.

This clone was found once. The rearrangement joins TRBV28 to TRBJ1-5, with TRBD1 as a possible D gene (6 bases). Trimming took 5 bases from V and 1 from J, leaving 15 bases between them. The germline CDR1 and CDR2 sequences are MDHEN and SYDVKM. This CDR3 contains 16 residues. The CDR3 is CASSPNTGLSNQPQHF. In DNA form, the CDR3 reads TGTGCCAGCAGTCCTAATACAGGGTTGAGCAATCAGCCCCAGCATTTT.

The chain uses TRBV19 and TRBJ1-2; TRBD1 might be the D (6 bases). Germline CDR1 is LNHDA and CDR2 is SQIVND (reference sequence). This CDR3 region has 20 residues. V lost 0 bases and J 6 bases, leaving 29 bases between the germline ends. CDR3 bases: TGTGCCAGTAGTATAGACCATGCCCGGGGGGCACGGAAAACCGTGCATGGCTACACCTTC. This encodes CASSIDHARGARKTVHGYTF.

The chain is built from TRBV2 and TRBJ2-1; TRBD2 aligns across 7 bases. The V and J ends lost 7 bases and 2 bases, in that order; junction bases with no gene match: 11. CDR3 length: 16 amino acids. Germline-derived CDR1 and CDR2 are SNHLY and FYNNEI. For the CDR3, the DNA is TGTGCCAGCAAAACCCTAACGGGGGGTACCTACAATGAGCAGTTCTTC. This codes for CASKTLTGGTYNEQFF.

This chain joins TRBV14 and TRBJ2-7; tentatively, D is TRBD1 or TRBD2 (6 bases each). CDR3 length: 13 residues. CDR1 and CDR2 (germline): SGHDN, FVKESK. The V end was cut by 1 base, the J end by 9 bases, with 13 bases between. CDR3 DNA: TGTGCCAGCAGCCAAGGCCCCGGGGGCGGGCAGTACTTC. Residues: CASSQGPGGGQYF.

In this sample, this clone turned up once. V gene TRBV3-1 (or the pseudogene TRBV3-2) combines with J gene TRBJ2-7; the D gene is possibly TRBD1 (5 bases). Trimming took 1 base from V and 2 from J, leaving 15 bases between them. The CDR3 consists of 16 residues. From germline, CDR1 is LGHDT and CDR2 YNNKEL (reference sequence). CDR3 protein: CASSQGGPRTTYEQYF. As DNA, the CDR3 is TGTGCCAGCAGCCAAGGGGGCCCCAGGACCACCTACGAGCAGTACTTC.

This clone has only one observation. The CDR3 DNA follows: TGTGCCAGCAGCCAAAGGGGCAGTGGGCGTGAGCAGTTCTTC. Translated: CASSQRGSGREQFF. The chain has TRBV3-1 (or the pseudogene TRBV3-2) and TRBJ2-1, with TRBD1 as a possible D gene (5 bases). CDR1 LGHDT and CDR2 YNNKEL come from the germline V gene (reference sequence). The ends were cut back, 2 bases at V and 9 bases at J, with 14 bases in the middle. There are 14 residues in the CDR3.

The rearrangement joins TRBV19 to TRBJ2-7, with 8 bases that match TRBD1. Germline lookup yields CDR1 LNHDA and CDR2 SQIVND (reference sequence). Unmatched junction bases numbered 8, after V lost 6 bases and J lost 4 bases. The CDR3 extends over 14 amino acids. As DNA, the CDR3 is TGTGCCAGTAGCGACCGGACAGGGCGATACGAGCAGTACTTC. Protein product: CASSDRTGRYEQYF.

The J gene is TRBJ1-1, the V gene TRBV3-1 (or the pseudogene TRBV3-2); D unclear. V was clipped by 1 base and J by 6 bases, with 12 bases between them. Germline CDR1 reads LGHDT; CDR2 reads YNNKEL (reference sequence). CDR3 length: 14 amino acids. Written as DNA, the CDR3 is TGTGCCAGCAGCCAAGTCCTCGGGCGGGCTGAAGCTTTCTTT. Translating it yields CASSQVLGRAEAFF.

The genes are TRBV3-1 (or the pseudogene TRBV3-2) and TRBJ2-5, with D tentatively TRBD2 (6 bases). Deletions cut 2 bases from V and 5 bases from J, with 15 bases between. The CDR3 sequence is 15 residues long. Germline V gene data show CDR1 as LGHDT and CDR2 as YNNKEL (reference sequence). The CDR3 DNA follows: TGTGCCAGCAGCCAACCCAGGGAGGCCTTGGAGACCCAGTACTTC. This translates into CASSQPREALETQYF.

The V call is TRBV5-4, the J call TRBJ1-4, with D hard to call. Germline V gene sequence: CDR1 SGHNT, CDR2 YYREEE (reference sequence). Between the trimmed V and J ends, which lost 7 bases and 1 base, there was a span of 8 bases. CDR3 length equals 13 residues. This chain's CDR3 is CASGVGTNEKLFF. The CDR3 DNA is TGTGCCAGCGGAGTTGGAACTAATGAAAAACTGTTTTTT.

The chain employs TRBV7-3 and TRBJ2-1; 11 nucleotides agree with TRBD2. This CDR3 region has 17 residues. With 5 bases clipped from V and 4 bases from J, the junction kept 10 bases outside the gene matches. CDR1 is SGHTA and CDR2 is FQGTGA in the germline V gene. The CDR3 is CASSPFSGRVGYNEQFF. The CDR3 DNA follows: TGTGCCAGCAGCCCCTTTAGCGGGAGGGTCGGATACAATGAGCAGTTCTTC.

The V call is TRBV29-1, the J call TRBJ2-2; 14 bases agree with TRBD2. V lost 7 bases and J lost 5; bases outside the gene matches: 9. This CDR3 contains 16 residues. Germline V CDR1 and CDR2: SQVTM, ANQGSEA. In DNA, the CDR3 is TGCAGCGCAGACGGACTAGCGGGAGGTCGGACCGGGGAGCTGTTTTTT. This gives the protein CSADGLAGGRTGELFF.

DNA of the CDR3: TGTGCCAGCAGCTCGACTAGCGGGAGGGTTAACATTCAGTACTTC. This gives the protein CASSSTSGRVNIQYF. The gene calls are TRBV11-2 and TRBJ2-4; 14 bases align to TRBD2. Germline CDR1 SGHAT, CDR2 FQNNGV. CDR3 length equals 15 residues. With 4 bases clipped from V and 7 bases from J, the junction kept 3 bases outside the gene matches.

The CDR3 here is CASSLAGSSGANVLTF. CDR3 bases: TGTGCCAGCAGCTTGGCGGGCAGCTCTGGGGCCAACGTCCTGACTTTC. J is TRBJ2-6 and V is TRBV5-5; D uncertain. The ends were cut back, 0 bases at V and 0 bases at J, with 7 bases in the middle. The germline V gene encodes CDR1 SGHKS and CDR2 YYEKEE (reference sequence). This CDR3 region has 16 residues.

V and J are TRBV5-1 and TRBJ2-6, with D maybe TRBD1 (5 bases). The CDR3 contains 15 residues. The V gene lost 0 bases and the J gene lost 1 base, with 5 bases spanning the gap. Germline V gene sequence: CDR1 SGHRS, CDR2 YFSETQ. The CDR3 protein is CASSLGQSGANVLTF. In DNA, the CDR3 is TGCGCCAGCAGCTTGGGACAGTCTGGGGCCAACGTCCTGACTTTC.

The chain is built from TRBV2 and TRBJ2-1; perhaps TRBD1 as D (5 bases). This CDR3 is built from 13 residues. Trimming shortened V by 8 bases and J by 0 bases, and 8 bases separated the two germline ends. Germline assignment: CDR1 SNHLY and CDR2 FYNNEI. This CDR3 is CASRQYSYNEQFF. The DNA of the CDR3 is TGTGCCAGCCGACAGTACTCCTACAATGAGCAGTTCTTC.

Regarding this clone: Other DNA sequences in this specimen translate into the identical CDR3. The chain recombines TRBV7-9 with TRBJ2-3; either TRBD1 or TRBD2 may fit D (5 bases each). V was shortened by 8 bases and J by 0 bases, with 15 bases between the two germline ends. The germline CDR1 and CDR2 sequences are SEHNR and FQNEAQ (reference sequence). CDR3 length: 15 residues. The CDR3 loop is CASSLPGTSTDTQYF. The CDR3 DNA reads TGTGCCAGCTCCTTACCCGGGACCAGCACAGATACGCAGTATTTT. The full variable domain, its missing parts supplied by reference TRBV7-9 and TRBJ2-3, is DTGVSQNPRHKITKRGQNVTFRCDPISEHNRLYWYRQTLGQGPEFLTYFQNEAQLEKSRLLSDRFSAERPKGSFSTLEIQRTEQGDSAMYLCASSLPGTSTDTQYFGPGTRLTVL.

The sample holds one count of this clone. The chain links TRBV24-1 to TRBJ2-5; 8 nucleotides agree with TRBD1. The CDR3 covers 14 residues. Germline V gene lookup returns CDR1 KGHDR and CDR2 SFDVKD. V dropped 4 bases and J dropped 4; count of bases not matched to a gene: 4. The CDR3 region is CATSDTGGGETQYF. CDR3 in DNA: TGTGCCACCAGTGACACAGGGGGTGGAGAGACCCAGTACTTC.

The V call is TRBV30, the J call TRBJ1-6; no clear D. V was pared by 1 base and J by 6 bases, with 7 bases between. Germline V lookup: CDR1 GTSNPN, CDR2 SVGIG (reference sequence). The CDR3 runs 13 residues. The CDR3 spells CAWSDQSNSPLHF. The CDR3 DNA follows: TGTGCCTGGAGTGATCAGAGTAATTCACCCCTCCACTTT.